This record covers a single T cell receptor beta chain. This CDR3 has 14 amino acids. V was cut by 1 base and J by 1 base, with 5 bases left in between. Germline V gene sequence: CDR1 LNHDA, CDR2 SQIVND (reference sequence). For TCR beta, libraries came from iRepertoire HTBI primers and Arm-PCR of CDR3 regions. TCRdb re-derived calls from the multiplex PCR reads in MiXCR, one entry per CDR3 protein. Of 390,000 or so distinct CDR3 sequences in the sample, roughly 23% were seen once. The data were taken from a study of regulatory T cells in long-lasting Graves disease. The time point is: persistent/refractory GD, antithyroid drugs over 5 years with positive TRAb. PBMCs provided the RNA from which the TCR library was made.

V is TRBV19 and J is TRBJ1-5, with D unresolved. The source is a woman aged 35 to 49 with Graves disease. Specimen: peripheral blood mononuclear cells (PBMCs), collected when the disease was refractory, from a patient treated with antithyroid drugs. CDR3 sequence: CASSIGASNQPQHF. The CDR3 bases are TGTGCCAGTAGTATAGGAGCCAGCAATCAGCCCCAGCATTTT.